The rows below give T cell receptor beta chains drawn from one sample of a study of blood T cells in healthy people across ages. TCRdb used MiXCR to reprocess the 5' RACE reads, holding one entry per CDR3 protein. Of roughly 1.9 million distinct CDR3 sequences detected, roughly 43% appear once; the ten largest clones hold 23%. Sequencing was carried out using blood. These receptors were collected from a human donor in good health. Each CDR3 is given with its conserved first and last residue. D genes are given only for firm matches. Part of the rows lack a size; the others show once, few, many or a class for expanded clones.

j_call d_call v_call clone_size cdr3_aa cdr3_nt
TRBJ2-1 TRBD2 TRBV25-1 NA CASSGDRGEDNEQFF TGTGCCAGCAGTGGGGATCGGGGGGAAGACAATGAGCAGTTCTTC
TRBJ2-7 NA TRBV5-1 NA CASSSGFIGEQYF TGCGCCAGCAGCTCAGGGTTCATCGGCGAGCAGTACTTC
TRBJ2-3 TRBD1 TRBV6-2/TRBV6-3 NA CASSPPGQVIPLDTQYF TGTGCCAGCAGCCCACCCGGACAGGTCATCCCCCTAGATACGCAGTATTTT
TRBJ2-1 NA TRBV7-9 NA CASSPRDIGFNEQFF TGTGCCAGCAGCCCCCGGGACATCGGTTTCAATGAGCAGTTCTTC
TRBJ2-1 TRBD1 TRBV7-9 NA CASSGEDRGRRTYNEQFF TGTGCCAGCAGCGGAGAAGACAGGGGGAGAAGGACCTACAATGAGCAGTTCTTC
TRBJ2-1 TRBD2 TRBV11-2 NA CASSLVYSGGYNEQFF TGTGCCAGCAGCTTAGTGTACAGCGGGGGCTACAATGAGCAGTTCTTC
TRBJ2-1 NA TRBV30 NA CAWIEGRGDEQFF TGTGCCTGGATTGAAGGACGAGGGGATGAGCAGTTCTTC
TRBJ1-4 NA TRBV9 NA CASSGSGTSNEKLFF TGTGCCAGCAGCGGGTCCGGGACAAGTAATGAAAAACTGTTTTTT
TRBJ1-4 NA TRBV6-5 NA CASSSGGSISEKLFF TGTGCCAGCAGTTCGGGGGGTTCGATCAGTGAAAAGCTGTTTTTT
TRBJ2-3 TRBD2 TRBV7-9 few CASSLAGSGTDTQYF TGTGCCAGCAGTTTAGCGGGGTCAGGCACAGATACGCAGTATTTT
TRBJ1-1 NA TRBV18 NA CASSPSPDTLNTEAFF TGTGCCAGCTCCCCTTCACCTGACACCCTGAACACTGAAGCTTTCTTT
TRBJ2-1 NA TRBV7-8 NA CAGSLARVSSYNEQFF TGTGCCGGCAGCTTAGCCAGGGTTAGCTCCTACAATGAGCAGTTCTTC
TRBJ1-1 NA TRBV7-2 few CASSRVLYGRNTEAFF TGTGCCAGCAGCCGAGTTCTTTACGGCAGGAACACTGAAGCTTTCTTT
TRBJ1-2 NA TRBV10-3 few CAISESWGSKGYTF TGTGCCATCAGTGAGTCGTGGGGGAGTAAAGGCTACACCTTC
TRBJ1-1 NA TRBV7-9 NA CASSLAPGRGYPEAFF TGTGCCAGCAGCTTAGCCCCGGGGAGGGGATACCCTGAAGCTTTCTTT
TRBJ2-1 NA TRBV7-9 NA CASSQKAIQETQFF TGTGCCAGCAGCCAAAAGGCGATTCAAGAGACCCAGTTCTTC
TRBJ2-7 TRBD1 TRBV11-3 NA CASSLGAGQAYEQYF TGTGCCAGCAGCTTAGGGGCGGGACAGGCATACGAGCAGTACTTC
TRBJ2-3 NA TRBV7-8 NA CASSLLSPDTQYF TGTGCCAGCAGCTTATTGTCCCCAGATACGCAGTATTTT
TRBJ1-3 NA TRBV7-6 NA CASSSIDSGNTIYF TGTGCCAGCAGCTCCATCGATTCTGGAAACACCATATATTTT
TRBJ2-3 TRBD2 TRBV2 few CASRPRTSGRDTQYF TGTGCCAGCAGACCCCGGACTAGCGGTCGAGATACGCAGTATTTT
TRBJ2-1 NA TRBV4-3 NA CASSQVDATPNEQFF TGCGCCAGCAGCCAAGTTGACGCAACACCCAATGAGCAGTTCTTC
TRBJ2-5 NA TRBV4-3 many CASSPGLGSQETQYF TGCGCCAGCAGCCCGGGACTGGGCTCCCAAGAGACCCAGTACTTC
TRBJ2-1 NA TRBV24-1 NA CATSERLASSYNEQFF TGTGCCACCAGTGAGAGGTTAGCGAGCTCCTACAATGAGCAGTTCTTC
TRBJ2-3 TRBD1 TRBV5-1 NA CASSFMTGGTDTQYF TGCGCCAGCAGCTTCATGACAGGGGGCACAGATACGCAGTATTTT
TRBJ2-5 NA TRBV20-1 NA CSAGGALRGETQYF TGCAGTGCTGGGGGGGCCTTGCGAGGGGAGACCCAGTACTTC
TRBJ2-7 NA TRBV7-9 NA CASSLVGAHEQYF TGTGCCAGCAGCTTAGTCGGGGCCCACGAGCAGTACTTC
TRBJ2-7 NA TRBV28 NA CASSPGRQSSYEQYF TGTGCCAGCAGCCCCGGACGGCAAAGCTCCTACGAGCAGTACTTC
TRBJ1-1 NA TRBV27 NA CASSLIRALNTEAFF TGTGCCAGCAGTCTCATCAGGGCTTTGAACACTGAAGCTTTCTTT
TRBJ1-2 NA TRBV7-9 NA CASSQTFDGPHYGYTF TGTGCCAGCAGCCAAACTTTTGACGGGCCGCACTATGGCTACACCTTC
TRBJ2-3 TRBD1 TRBV29-1 many CSVKGQYTDTQYF TGCAGCGTAAAGGGACAGTACACAGATACGCAGTATTTT
TRBJ1-2 TRBD1 TRBV10-3 NA CAISEGQGSGGYTF TGTGCCATCAGTGAGGGACAGGGAAGCGGTGGCTACACCTTC
TRBJ2-7 NA TRBV7-9 NA CASSSGGRGYGFTEYF TGTGCCAGCAGCTCAGGAGGGAGAGGGTATGGCTTTACTGAGTACTTC
TRBJ2-1 NA TRBV7-2 NA CASSLERQPNNEQFF TGTGCCAGCAGCTTAGAAAGACAGCCTAACAATGAGCAGTTCTTC
TRBJ1-6 NA TRBV7-9 few CASSPRRPATHSYNSPLHF TGTGCCAGCAGCCCCAGGCGCCCCGCTACCCACTCCTATAATTCACCCCTCCACTTT
TRBJ1-2 TRBD1 TRBV12-3/TRBV12-4 NA CASSPGTGGLIGYTF TGTGCCAGCAGTCCCGGGACAGGGGGATTGATAGGCTACACCTTC
TRBJ1-4 NA TRBV12-3/TRBV12-4 few CASSLDYGGGGEEKLFF TGTGCCAGCAGTTTAGACTATGGAGGAGGGGGTGAGGAAAAACTGTTTTTT
TRBJ1-2 NA TRBV7-2 few CASSLNWGRDDYGYTF TGTGCCAGCAGCTTAAATTGGGGACGAGACGACTATGGCTACACCTTC
TRBJ1-1 NA TRBV7-2 NA CASSRARTLYTEAFF TGTGCCAGCAGTCGCGCCCGGACTCTGTACACTGAAGCTTTCTTT
TRBJ2-6 NA TRBV24-1 few CATSDGSFSGANVLTF TGTGCCACCAGTGACGGCAGCTTCTCTGGGGCCAACGTCCTGACTTTC
TRBJ2-5 TRBD2 TRBV3-1 NA CASRRERGQETQYF TGTGCCAGCAGAAGAGAGCGGGGACAAGAGACCCAGTACTTC
TRBJ2-1 NA TRBV20-1 few CSARWGNSYNEQFF TGCAGTGCTAGATGGGGGAATAGTTACAATGAGCAGTTCTTC
TRBJ1-5 NA TRBV29-1 once CSVEAGMGQPQHF TGCAGCGTTGAAGCCGGAATGGGTCAGCCCCAGCATTTT
TRBJ2-3 NA TRBV12-3/TRBV12-4 few CASRGMAARLDTQYF TGTGCCAGCAGGGGGATGGCGGCTCGCTTAGATACGCAGTATTTT
TRBJ2-5 NA TRBV27 NA CASSQNRMAETQYF TGTGCCAGCAGCCAGAACAGGATGGCGGAGACCCAGTACTTC
TRBJ2-5 NA TRBV4-3 few CASSQEVSRNQRIGTQYF TGCGCCAGCAGCCAAGAAGTCTCGCGAAACCAGAGGATTGGTACCCAGTACTTC
TRBJ1-5 NA TRBV10-3 few CAISTSPVSDADQPQHF TGTGCCATCAGTACCTCCCCCGTTTCGGATGCGGATCAGCCCCAGCATTTT
TRBJ2-7 NA TRBV3-1 NA CASSEGGGEQYF TGTGCCAGCAGCGAGGGGGGAGGAGAGCAGTACTTC
TRBJ2-4 TRBD1 TRBV7-3 NA CASSPTQGTYNEQYF TGTGCCAGCAGTCCGACACAGGGGACCTACAATGAGCAGTACTTC
TRBJ1-5 TRBD1 TRBV6-2/TRBV6-3 NA CAKGAWDNQPQHF TGTGCCAAGGGGGCTTGGGACAATCAGCCCCAGCATTTT
TRBJ1-2 TRBD1 TRBV7-3 NA CANSLTFWDRTSNTF TGTGCCAACAGCTTAACGTTTTGGGACAGGACCTCCAACACCTTC
TRBJ2-6 NA TRBV7-2 many CASSPEISGANVLTF TGTGCCAGCAGCCCCGAAATTTCTGGGGCCAACGTCCTGACTTTC
TRBJ2-5 TRBD2 TRBV6-2/TRBV6-3 few CASSSPTSGQETQYF TGTGCCAGCAGTTCGCCGACTAGCGGCCAAGAGACCCAGTACTTC
TRBJ2-7 TRBD1 TRBV6-1 once CAGTSRDSSYEQYF TGTGCCGGCACTTCACGGGACAGCTCCTACGAGCAGTACTTC